Following are 11 T cell receptor beta chains from one sample sequenced in a study of T cell repertoires in aging, cancer and after chemotherapy. TRB rearrangements spanning V, D and J were amplified using mixed TRB-A/B primers. TCRdb used MiXCR to reprocess the multiplex PCR reads, holding one entry per CDR3 protein. Here the sample spans 20,000 or so distinct CDR3 sequences, around 40% being singletons. Peripheral blood genomic DNA, not sorted cells or RNA, was the template. The sequenced sample consisted of blood. The receptors were sampled from a human donor with a solid tumor.

The rearrangement joins TRBV10-3 to TRBJ2-6; TRBD1 matches 7 bases. The germline CDR1 and CDR2 sequences are ENHRY and SYGVKD. With V trimmed by 10 bases and J by 1 base, 7 bases remained unmatched. This CDR3 is 15 amino acids long. CDR3 nucleotides: TGTGCCAGCCGACAGGGAACTTCTGGGGCCAACGTCCTGACTTTC. This encodes CASRQGTSGANVLTF.

V is TRBV5-4 and J is TRBJ1-6; the D gene is possibly TRBD1 (5 bases). Germline assignment: CDR1 SGHNT and CDR2 YYREEE (reference sequence). V was clipped by 3 bases and J by 10 bases, with 17 bases between them. The CDR3 sequence is 15 residues long. CDR3: CASSYDRQGGSPLHF. CDR3 DNA: TGTGCCAGCAGCTATGATCGGCAGGGTGGATCACCCCTCCACTTT.

The V gene is TRBV5-1, the J gene TRBJ2-7, with 10 bases that match TRBD2. Trimming took 6 bases from V and 5 from J; bases not matched to a gene: 8. The CDR3 consists of 14 residues. The V gene's germline CDR1 is SGHRS and CDR2 YFSETQ. The CDR3 here is CASKPVLAGNEQYF. The CDR3 DNA sequence: TGCGCCAGCAAACCAGTACTAGCGGGAAACGAGCAGTACTTC. Full variable domain (remainder filled in from reference TRBV5-1 and TRBJ2-7): KAGVTQTPRYLIKTRGQQVTLSCSPISGHRSVSWYQQTPGQGLQFLFEYFSETQRNKGNFPGRFSGRQFSNSRSEMNVSTLELGDSALYLCASKPVLAGNEQYFGPGTRLTVT.

By share, this clonotype ranks as medium-sized. As DNA, the CDR3 is TGTGCCAGCAGTCCCTTAGGGGAATCTGGGGCCAACGTCCTGACTTTC. This gives the protein CASSPLGESGANVLTF. The chain has TRBV6-5 and TRBJ2-6; D is perhaps TRBD1 (5 bases). In germline, CDR1 is MNHEY, CDR2 SVGAGI. The CDR3 totals 16 residues. V dropped 5 bases and J dropped 1 base, with 12 bases sitting between them.

The rearrangement uses TRBV27 and TRBJ2-7; D remains ambiguous. Germline V gene sequence: CDR1 MNHEY, CDR2 SMNVEV (reference sequence). The V end lost 3 bases, the J end lost 6 bases, and 12 bases lay between the germline ends. This CDR3 is 13 amino acids long. CDR3 DNA: TGTGCCAGCAGTTTGCAGTCTACGAGCGAGCAGTACTTC. It codes for CASSLQSTSEQYF.

The gene calls are TRBV6-5 and TRBJ1-5, with D hard to call. V gave up 7 bases and J gave up 2 bases, with 18 bases separating them. Per germline, CDR1 MNHEY and CDR2 SVGAGI. The CDR3 length is 16 residues. The CDR3 bases are TGTGCCAGCACCCAACGTTGGCGGGCTGGCAATCAGCCCCAGCATTTT. This translates into CASTQRWRAGNQPQHF.

This clonotype is judged medium-sized. The rearrangement links TRBV19 to TRBJ2-2; D possibly matches TRBD1 or TRBD2 (6 bases each). V was trimmed by 4 bases and J by 5 bases, leaving 11 bases between them. CDR1 and CDR2 (germline): LNHDA, SQIVND (reference sequence). This CDR3 spans 14 amino acids. The CDR3 DNA sequence: TGTGCCAGTAGTAGGGGGGCGAGTACCGGGGAGCTGTTTTTT. It yields the protein CASSRGASTGELFF. Looking up the rest from reference TRBV19 and TRBJ2-2 gives the full variable domain: DGGITQSPKYLFRKEGQNVTLSCEQNLNHDAMYWYRQDPGQGLRLIYYSQIVNDFQKGDIAEGYSVSREKKESFPLTVTSAQKNPTAFYLCASSRGASTGELFFGEGSRLTVL.

This clonotype showed up just a few times. The gene calls are TRBV19 and TRBJ2-3; possibly TRBD1 for D (5 bases). V was shortened by 2 bases and J by 5 bases, with 20 bases between the two germline ends. The CDR3 totals 17 residues. The germline CDR1 and CDR2 sequences are LNHDA and SQIVND (reference sequence). In DNA form, the CDR3 reads TGTGCCAGTAGTATATTCTTCAGGGCAAGGGTGGAAGATACGCAGTATTTT. It encodes CASSIFFRARVEDTQYF.

V gene TRBV19 combines with J gene TRBJ1-2; 9 bases are shared with TRBD1. The CDR3 sequence is 16 residues long. J was trimmed by 2 bases and V by 8 bases; bases with no gene match: 12. CDR1 LNHDA and CDR2 SQIVND come from the germline V gene (reference sequence). The CDR3 region is CASEPGQGFENYGYTF. As DNA, the CDR3 is TGTGCCAGTGAACCGGGACAGGGATTCGAGAACTATGGCTACACCTTC.

The chain links TRBV7-9 to TRBJ1-2; D uncertain. Trimming removed 5 bases at V and 4 bases at J, with 11 bases between. CDR3 length: 13 residues. Germline V gene sequence: CDR1 SEHNR, CDR2 FQNEAQ (reference sequence). The CDR3 region is CASSLGWSYGYTF. The CDR3 nucleotides read TGTGCCAGCAGCCTTGGTTGGAGCTATGGCTACACCTTC.

The chain uses TRBV28 and TRBJ1-6; no definite D call. The V end was cut by 6 bases, the J end by 1 base, with 4 bases between. Germline lookup yields CDR1 MDHEN and CDR2 SYDVKM. This CDR3 comprises 13 residues. The CDR3 loop reads CASRGSYNSPLHF. For the CDR3, the DNA is TGTGCCAGCAGGGGGTCCTATAATTCACCCCTCCACTTT.